These 26 T cell receptor beta chains share one sample of origin, sequenced in a study of siplizumab effects on memory and regulatory T cells. Clones were sequenced by immunoSEQ multiplex PCR, and TCRdb holds only the in-frame ones, with some missing. This table has over 55,000 clones, roughly 83% appearing once. Specimen: memory CD4+ T cells sorted from blood. The receptors stem from a human donor in good health.

This clone was observed once. The genes are TRBV6-1 and TRBJ2-1, with TRBD2 matching over 8 bases. Germline values: CDR1 MNHNS, CDR2 SASEGT. The V and J ends lost 8 bases and 8 bases, in that order; junction bases with no gene match: 8. The CDR3 loop spans 13 amino acids. As DNA, the CDR3 is TGTGCCAGCGGCCAGCGGGAGTTGCATGAGCAGTTCTTC. Its translation is CASGQRELHEQFF.

This clone was observed once. The chain recombines TRBV14 with TRBJ2-5; 14 nucleotides match TRBD2. J lost 0 bases, V lost 4 bases, and 7 bases had no gene match. The CDR3 is 18 amino acids. CDR1 and CDR2 from the germline V gene are SGHDN and FVKESK. CDR3: CASSRGTSGGPYQETQYF. In DNA form, the CDR3 reads TGTGCCAGCAGCCGGGGGACTAGCGGGGGCCCGTACCAAGAGACCCAGTACTTC. The full variable domain, completed using reference TRBV14 and TRBJ2-5, is EAGVTQFPSHSVIEKGQTVTLRCDPISGHDNLYWYRRVMGKEIKFLLHFVKESKQDESGMPNNRFLAERTGGTYSTLKVQPAELEDSGVYFCASSRGTSGGPYQETQYFGPGTRLLVL.

The rearrangement links TRBV7-9 to TRBJ2-7; D is uncertain. Germline lookup yields CDR1 SEHNR and CDR2 FQNEAQ (reference sequence). Trimming left V 0 bases short and J 2 bases short, with 14 bases between. The CDR3 extends over 16 amino acids. CDR3: CASSLAQARSPYEQYF. For the CDR3, the DNA is TGTGCCAGCAGCTTAGCGCAGGCAAGGTCCCCCTACGAGCAGTACTTC. Variable domain in full (rest from reference TRBV7-9 and TRBJ2-7): DTGVSQNPRHKITKRGQNVTFRCDPISEHNRLYWYRQTLGQGPEFLTYFQNEAQLEKSRLLSDRFSAERPKGSFSTLEIQRTEQGDSAMYLCASSLAQARSPYEQYFGPGTRLTVT.

V is TRBV2 and J is TRBJ1-5; D call uncertain. The germline CDR1 and CDR2 sequences are SNHLY and FYNNEI. V lost 6 bases, J lost 0 bases, and 21 bases lay in between. CDR3 length: 18 residues. The CDR3: CASSIIRERGFSNQPQHF. DNA for the CDR3: TGTGCCAGCAGCATTATCCGGGAGCGGGGATTTAGCAATCAGCCCCAGCATTTT.

This chain links TRBV5-1 with TRBJ2-5; tentative D call: TRBD1 (6 bases). The germline V gene encodes CDR1 SGHRS and CDR2 YFSETQ. CDR3 length equals 13 residues. V was shortened by 0 bases and J by 5 bases, with 8 bases between the two germline ends. The CDR3 loop is CASSLAQGETQYF. CDR3 coding DNA: TGCGCCAGCAGCTTGGCCCAGGGGGAGACCCAGTACTTC.

The chain is built from TRBV7-9 and TRBJ1-1; possibly TRBD1 for D (5 bases). CDR1 and CDR2 from the germline V gene are SEHNR and FQNEAQ (reference sequence). The CDR3 consists of 15 residues. Trimming took off 2 bases at V and 4 bases at J, with 14 bases between the two ends. For the CDR3, the DNA is TGTGCCAGCAGCTTATGGGGGTCGGGAAGCACTGAAGCTTTCTTT. Its translation is CASSLWGSGSTEAFF.

As DNA, the CDR3 is TGTGCCAGTAGTATGTCCAGCGGGAGCTACGAGCAGTACTTC. Translated: CASSMSSGSYEQYF. The chain is built from TRBV19 and TRBJ2-7; 8 nucleotides align to TRBD2. The trim removed 3 bases at V and 3 bases at J, leaving 4 bases unmatched. The V gene's germline CDR1 is LNHDA and CDR2 SQIVND (reference sequence). This CDR3 is 14 amino acids long. Full variable domain (remainder filled in from reference TRBV19 and TRBJ2-7): DGGITQSPKYLFRKEGQNVTLSCEQNLNHDAMYWYRQDPGQGLRLIYYSQIVNDFQKGDIAEGYSVSREKKESFPLTVTSAQKNPTAFYLCASSMSSGSYEQYFGPGTRLTVT.

This chain joins TRBV28 and TRBJ2-7, with 9 bases fitting TRBD1. Per germline, CDR1 MDHEN and CDR2 SYDVKM. This CDR3 has 14 residues. V was pared by 8 bases and J by 5 bases, with 10 bases of the junction left unmatched. The CDR3 nucleotides are TGTGCCAGCGGTTACGGGGACAGGGCTAACGAGCAGTACTTC. Protein product: CASGYGDRANEQYF.

V and J are TRBV18 and TRBJ1-5; D gene ambiguous. The CDR3 length is 15 residues. The ends were cut back, 6 bases at V and 2 bases at J, with 14 bases in the middle. Germline V gene lookup returns CDR1 KGHSH and CDR2 LQKENI. CDR3 in DNA: TGTGCCAGCTCCAATGATGGAAGGGGCAATCAGCCCCAGCATTTT. Its protein product is CASSNDGRGNQPQHF.

The V gene is TRBV5-1, the J gene TRBJ2-5, with D perhaps assigned TRBD1 or TRBD2 (5 bases each). The length of the CDR3 is 16 residues. Germline loops: CDR1 SGHRS, CDR2 YFSETQ. Trimming stripped 4 bases from V and 3 bases from J, with 19 bases between. CDR3 region: CASSERPQGREETQYF. CDR3 in DNA: TGCGCCAGCAGCGAGAGGCCCCAGGGACGGGAAGAGACCCAGTACTTC.

The V gene is TRBV19, the J gene TRBJ2-7, with D unresolved. Trimming shortened V by 8 bases and J by 7 bases, and 9 bases separated the two germline ends. CDR1 and CDR2 from the germline V gene are LNHDA and SQIVND (reference sequence). The CDR3 covers 10 residues. The CDR3 DNA reads TGTGCCAGTGGCAGCGTGGAGCAGTACTTC. It is translated as CASGSVEQYF.

V and J are TRBV30 and TRBJ1-5, with unresolved D. Looked up from germline, CDR1 is GTSNPN and CDR2 is SVGIG (reference sequence). V lost 0 bases and J 6 bases, leaving 12 bases between the germline ends. The CDR3 runs to 14 residues. CDR3 DNA: TGTGCCTGGAGTGTGAGCAGTCCGGGTCAGCCCCAGCATTTT. This translates into CAWSVSSPGQPQHF.

The chain joins TRBV9 to TRBJ1-5; TRBD1 might be the D (5 bases). In germline, CDR1 is SGDLS, CDR2 YYNGEE. The germline V and J ends were trimmed by 0 bases and 5 bases, with 12 bases remaining between them. The CDR3 has 15 amino acids. CDR3 residues: CASSVAGGAHQPQHF. CDR3 sequence (DNA): TGTGCCAGCAGCGTAGCCGGTGGGGCCCATCAGCCCCAGCATTTT. Combining the CDR3 with reference TRBV9 and TRBJ1-5 gives the whole variable domain DSGVTQTPKHLITATGQRVTLRCSPRSGDLSVYWYQQSLDQGLQFLIQYYNGEERAKGNILERFSAQQFPDLHSELNLSSLELGDSALYFCASSVAGGAHQPQHFGDGTRLSIL.

The V call is TRBV5-1, the J call TRBJ2-4; 8 positions match TRBD1. The CDR3 loop spans 13 amino acids. Germline V gene lookup returns CDR1 SGHRS and CDR2 YFSETQ. The V segment lost 2 bases and the J segment 16 bases; nucleotides outside the gene matches: 11. CDR3 sequence (DNA): TGCGCCAGCAGCTTCGCCGGGACAGGAGAACAATACTTC. This gives the protein CASSFAGTGEQYF. Based on the CDR3 plus reference TRBV5-1 and TRBJ2-4, the full variable domain is KAGVTQTPRYLIKTRGQQVTLSCSPISGHRSVSWYQQTPGQGLQFLFEYFSETQRNKGNFPGRFSGRQFSNSRSEMNVSTLELGDSALYLCASSFAGTGEQYFGAGTRLSVL.

This clone occurred a few times. The V gene is TRBV5-1, the J gene TRBJ1-2; tentative D call: TRBD1 (5 bases). The CDR3 has 13 amino acids. CDR1 is SGHRS and CDR2 is YFSETQ in the germline V gene. V lost 4 bases and J 8 bases, leaving 15 bases between the germline ends. The CDR3 DNA follows: TGCGCCAGCAGCGCGGGCAGGGAGCGCGGCTACACCTTC. Translated: CASSAGRERGYTF.

The rearrangement joins TRBV9 to TRBJ2-1; the D gene is possibly TRBD2 (5 bases). Germline CDR1 SGDLS, CDR2 YYNGEE. The CDR3 extends over 16 amino acids. Trimming stripped 0 bases from V and 0 bases from J, with 10 bases between. For the CDR3, the DNA is TGTGCCAGCAGCGTAGTTGGTGGGAGCTCCTACAATGAGCAGTTCTTC. This encodes CASSVVGGSSYNEQFF.

The chain recombines TRBV19 with TRBJ1-5; maybe TRBD1 (5 bases). Trimming removed 5 bases from V and 2 bases from J, with 7 bases in between. Germline lookup yields CDR1 LNHDA and CDR2 SQIVND (reference sequence). The CDR3 is made up of 13 amino acids. The CDR3 bases are TGTGCCAGTAGTCCGGGGGGCAATCAGCCCCAGCATTTT. It translates to CASSPGGNQPQHF.

V usage is TRBV7-9 and J usage is TRBJ1-2, with unresolved D. Germline CDR1 is SEHNR and CDR2 is FQNEAQ (reference sequence). V was trimmed by 4 bases and J by 7 bases, leaving 16 bases between them. The CDR3 is 14 amino acids. As DNA, the CDR3 is TGTGCCAGCAGCTATTGGGCAGTCGAGGCTGGCTACACCTTC. This encodes CASSYWAVEAGYTF.

The chain recombines TRBV6-5 with TRBJ1-1; D is undetermined. The CDR3 spans 14 residues. Trimming removed 7 bases at V and 2 bases at J, with 14 bases between. The germline gives CDR1 MNHEY, CDR2 SVGAGI. The chain's CDR3 is CASNRRVPNTEAFF. DNA for the CDR3: TGTGCCAGCAATAGGCGCGTGCCAAACACTGAAGCTTTCTTT.

The V and J genes are TRBV6-5 and TRBJ2-1; 7 bases agree with TRBD1. V dropped 6 bases and J dropped 4; count of bases not matched to a gene: 9. Germline lookup yields CDR1 MNHEY and CDR2 SVGAGI. The CDR3 extends over 15 amino acids. The CDR3 DNA follows: TGTGCCAGCAGGTCTACAGGGGTGGGATACAATGAGCAGTTCTTC. Encoded protein: CASRSTGVGYNEQFF.

The chain is built from TRBV18 and TRBJ2-2; D uncertain. Germline lookup yields CDR1 KGHSH and CDR2 LQKENI. The CDR3 consists of 16 residues. V lost 0 bases and J 3 bases, leaving 11 bases between the germline ends. The CDR3 nucleotides read TGTGCCAGCTCACCACCCACAACATCCTACACCGGGGAGCTGTTTTTT. This sequence encodes CASSPPTTSYTGELFF.

The V call is TRBV5-4, the J call TRBJ1-3; maybe TRBD1 (6 bases). CDR1 and CDR2 (germline): SGHNT, YYREEE (reference sequence). V was cut by 4 bases and J by 4 bases, with 9 bases left in between. The CDR3 has 13 amino acids. The CDR3 region is CASSLQGGNTIYF. The CDR3 nucleotides read TGTGCCAGCAGCCTACAGGGCGGAAACACCATATATTTT.

This chain links TRBV10-3 with TRBJ1-1; D gene unclear. The CDR3 sequence is 14 residues long. V lost 6 bases and J lost 1, with 12 bases in between. The germline gives CDR1 ENHRY, CDR2 SYGVKD. CDR3 residues: CAISLGGSNTEAFF. CDR3 DNA sequence: TGTGCCATCAGCCTCGGTGGTTCGAACACTGAAGCTTTCTTT.

This clone was detected only once. The gene calls are TRBV28 and TRBJ2-7; D may match TRBD1 or TRBD2 (5 bases each). V lost 7 bases to trimming and J lost 0 bases, with 7 bases between them. This CDR3 has 12 amino acids. CDR1 and CDR2 (germline): MDHEN, SYDVKM. CDR3 nucleotides: TGTGCCAGCACAGGGAGCTCCTACGAGCAGTACTTC. The encoded protein is CASTGSSYEQYF.

This clone was seen only a few times. The CDR3 reads CAWDLGGVGEQYF. CDR3 DNA: TGTGCCTGGGACTTAGGGGGGGTCGGCGAGCAGTACTTC. The rearrangement joins TRBV30 to TRBJ2-7, with a possible D match to TRBD2 (7 bases). V lost 5 bases, J lost 6 bases, and 17 bases lay in between. This CDR3 contains 13 residues. From germline, CDR1 is GTSNPN and CDR2 SVGIG (reference sequence).

The rearrangement links TRBV7-9 to TRBJ1-3, with D unclear. V shed 5 bases and J shed 0 bases, with 11 bases lying between them. The CDR3 covers 15 residues. Germline V gene data show CDR1 as SEHNR and CDR2 as FQNEAQ (reference sequence). The CDR3, as DNA: TGTGCCAGCAGCGTTGACAAGAGCTCTGGAAACACCATATATTTT. Translated, it gives CASSVDKSSGNTIYF.